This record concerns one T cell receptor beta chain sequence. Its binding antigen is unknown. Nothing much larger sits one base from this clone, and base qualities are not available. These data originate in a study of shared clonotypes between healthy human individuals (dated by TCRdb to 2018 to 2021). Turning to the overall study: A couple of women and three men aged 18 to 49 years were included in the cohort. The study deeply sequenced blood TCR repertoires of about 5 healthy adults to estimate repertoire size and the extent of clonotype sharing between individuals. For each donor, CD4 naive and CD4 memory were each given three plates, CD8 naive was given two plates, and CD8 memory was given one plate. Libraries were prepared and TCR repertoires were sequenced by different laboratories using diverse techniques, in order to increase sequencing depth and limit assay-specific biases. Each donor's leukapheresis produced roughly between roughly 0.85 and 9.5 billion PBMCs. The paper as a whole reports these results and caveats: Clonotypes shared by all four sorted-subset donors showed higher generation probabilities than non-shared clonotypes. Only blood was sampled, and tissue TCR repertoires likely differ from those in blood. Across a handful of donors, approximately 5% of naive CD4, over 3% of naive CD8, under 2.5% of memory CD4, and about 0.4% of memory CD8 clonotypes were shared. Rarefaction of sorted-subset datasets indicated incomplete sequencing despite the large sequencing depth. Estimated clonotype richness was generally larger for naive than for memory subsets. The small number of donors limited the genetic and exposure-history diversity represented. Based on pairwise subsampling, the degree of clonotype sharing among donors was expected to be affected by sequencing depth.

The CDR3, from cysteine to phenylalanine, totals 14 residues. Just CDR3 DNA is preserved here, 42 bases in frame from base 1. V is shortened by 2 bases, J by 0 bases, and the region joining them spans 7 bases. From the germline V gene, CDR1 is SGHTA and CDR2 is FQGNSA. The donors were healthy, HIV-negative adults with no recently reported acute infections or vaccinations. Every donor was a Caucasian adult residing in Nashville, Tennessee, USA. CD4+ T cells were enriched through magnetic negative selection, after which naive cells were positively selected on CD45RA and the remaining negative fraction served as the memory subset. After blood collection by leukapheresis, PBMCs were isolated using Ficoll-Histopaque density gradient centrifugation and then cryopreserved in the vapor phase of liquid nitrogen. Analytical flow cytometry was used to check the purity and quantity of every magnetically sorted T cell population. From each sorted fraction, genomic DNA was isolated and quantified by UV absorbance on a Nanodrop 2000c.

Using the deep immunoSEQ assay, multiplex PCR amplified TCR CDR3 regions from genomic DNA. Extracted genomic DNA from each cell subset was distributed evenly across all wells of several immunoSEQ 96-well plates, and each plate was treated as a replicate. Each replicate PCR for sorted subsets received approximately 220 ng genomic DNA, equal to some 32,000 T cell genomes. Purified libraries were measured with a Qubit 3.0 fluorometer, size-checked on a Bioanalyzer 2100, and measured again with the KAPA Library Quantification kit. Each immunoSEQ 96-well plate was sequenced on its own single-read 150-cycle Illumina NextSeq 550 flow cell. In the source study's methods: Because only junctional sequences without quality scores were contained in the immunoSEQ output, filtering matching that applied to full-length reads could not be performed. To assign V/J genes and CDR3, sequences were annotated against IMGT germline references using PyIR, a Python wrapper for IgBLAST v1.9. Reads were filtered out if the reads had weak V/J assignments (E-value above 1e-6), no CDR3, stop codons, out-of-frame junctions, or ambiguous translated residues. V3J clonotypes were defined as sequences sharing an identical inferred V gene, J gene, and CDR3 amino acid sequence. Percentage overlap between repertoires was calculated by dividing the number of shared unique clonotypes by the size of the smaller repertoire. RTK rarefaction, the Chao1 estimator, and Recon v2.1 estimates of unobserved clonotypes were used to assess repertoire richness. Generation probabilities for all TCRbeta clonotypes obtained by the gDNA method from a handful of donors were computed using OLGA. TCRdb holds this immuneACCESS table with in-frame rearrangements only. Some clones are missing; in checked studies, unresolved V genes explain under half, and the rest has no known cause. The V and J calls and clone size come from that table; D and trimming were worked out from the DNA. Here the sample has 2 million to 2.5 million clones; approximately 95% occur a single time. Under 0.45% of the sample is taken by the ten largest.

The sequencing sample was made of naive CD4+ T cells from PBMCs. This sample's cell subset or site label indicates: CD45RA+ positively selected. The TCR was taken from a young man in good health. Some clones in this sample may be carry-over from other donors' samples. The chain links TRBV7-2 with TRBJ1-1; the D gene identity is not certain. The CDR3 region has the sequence CASSLQVMNTEAFF. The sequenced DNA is TGTGCCAGCAGCTTACAGGTTATGAACACTGAAGCTTTCTTT. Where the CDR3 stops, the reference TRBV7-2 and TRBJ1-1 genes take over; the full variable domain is GAGVSQSPSNKVTEKGKDVELRCDPISGHTALYWYRQSLGQGLEFLIYFQGNSAPDKSGLPSDRFSAERTGGSVSTLTIQRTQQEDSAVYLCASSLQVMNTEAFFGQGTRLTVV.